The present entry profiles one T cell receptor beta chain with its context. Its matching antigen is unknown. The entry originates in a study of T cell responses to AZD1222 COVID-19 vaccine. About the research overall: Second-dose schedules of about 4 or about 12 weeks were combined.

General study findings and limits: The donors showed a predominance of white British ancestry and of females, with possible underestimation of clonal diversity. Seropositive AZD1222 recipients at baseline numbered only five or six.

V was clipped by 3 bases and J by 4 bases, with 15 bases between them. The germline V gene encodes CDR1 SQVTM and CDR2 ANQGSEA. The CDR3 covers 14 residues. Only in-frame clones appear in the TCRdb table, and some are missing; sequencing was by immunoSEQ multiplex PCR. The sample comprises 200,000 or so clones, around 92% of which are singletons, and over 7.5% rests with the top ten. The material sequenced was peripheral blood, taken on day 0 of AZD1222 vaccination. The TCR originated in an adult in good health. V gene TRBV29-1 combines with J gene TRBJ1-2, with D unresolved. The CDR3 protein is CSVERREGGYGYTF. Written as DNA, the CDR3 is TGCAGCGTTGAGAGGAGAGAAGGTGGCTATGGCTACACCTTC.